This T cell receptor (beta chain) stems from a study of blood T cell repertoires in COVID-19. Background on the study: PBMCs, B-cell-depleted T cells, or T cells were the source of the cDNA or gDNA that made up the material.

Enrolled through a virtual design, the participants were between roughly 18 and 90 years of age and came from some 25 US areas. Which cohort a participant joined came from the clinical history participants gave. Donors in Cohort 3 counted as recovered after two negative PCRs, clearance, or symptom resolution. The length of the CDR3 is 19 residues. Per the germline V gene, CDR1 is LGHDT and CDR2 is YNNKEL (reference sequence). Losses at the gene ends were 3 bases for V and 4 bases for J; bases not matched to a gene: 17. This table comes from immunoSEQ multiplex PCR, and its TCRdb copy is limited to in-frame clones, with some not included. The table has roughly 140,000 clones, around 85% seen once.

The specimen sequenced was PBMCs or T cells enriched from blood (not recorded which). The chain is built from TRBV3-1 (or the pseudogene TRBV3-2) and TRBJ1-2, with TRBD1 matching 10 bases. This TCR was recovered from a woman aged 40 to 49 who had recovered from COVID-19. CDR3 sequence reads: CASSQHPPGTGENGYGYTF. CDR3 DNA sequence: TGTGCCAGCAGCCAGCACCCCCCCGGGACAGGGGAAAATGGCTATGGCTACACCTTC.